Shown below are 25 T cell receptor beta chains from a single sample sequenced in a study of T-cell memory formation after mild COVID-19. MiXCR, run by TCRdb on the 5' RACE reads, gives a single entry per CDR3 protein. The repertoire consists of approximately 350,000 distinct CDR3 sequences, with over 13% occurring once and the leading ten covering about 20%. Sequencing was carried out using PBMCs or a T cell subset sorted from them (not recorded which). These receptors originate from a man aged 18 to 30 who had mild COVID-19 (a few samples of this study predate the infection). Cell type and time point are not known.

The chain uses TRBV5-1 and TRBJ2-3, with D maybe TRBD1 (5 bases). The CDR3 spans 18 residues. Germline assignment: CDR1 SGHRS and CDR2 YFSETQ. V lost 0 bases, J lost 4 bases, and 21 bases lay in between. In DNA, the CDR3 is TGCGCCAGCAGCTTGGAAGGCAGGGCCGCACAAGGGTCAGATACGCAGTATTTT. Protein: CASSLEGRAAQGSDTQYF.

At least ten counts were recorded for this clonotype. The V gene is TRBV29-1, the J gene TRBJ2-1; no definite D call. Trimming pared 2 bases from V and 6 bases from J, leaving 17 bases between. CDR3 size: 15 residues. The germline V gene encodes CDR1 SQVTM and CDR2 ANQGSEA. CDR3 region: CSVEMAFSGSNEQFF. In DNA, the CDR3 is TGCAGCGTTGAAATGGCTTTTTCGGGCTCCAATGAGCAGTTCTTC.

The sample holds a few counts of this clonotype. The chain uses TRBV5-6 and TRBJ1-1; a possible D gene is TRBD1 (6 bases). The germline CDR1 and CDR2 sequences are SGHDT and YYEEEE. The CDR3 is 14 amino acids. Trimming took 1 base from V and 0 from J, leaving 7 bases between them. The CDR3 spells CASSLWTVNTEAFF. The CDR3 DNA reads TGTGCCAGCAGCTTGTGGACAGTGAACACTGAAGCTTTCTTT. Full variable domain (rest looked up from reference TRBV5-6 and TRBJ1-1): DAGVTQSPTHLIKTRGQQVTLRCSPKSGHDTVSWYQQALGQGPQFIFQYYEEEERQRGNFPDRFSGHQFPNYSSELNVNALLLGDSALYLCASSLWTVNTEAFFGQGTRLTVV.

V usage is TRBV7-2 and J usage is TRBJ2-5; TRBD1 might be the D (5 bases). CDR1 and CDR2 (germline): SGHTA, FQGNSA. This CDR3 spans 14 amino acids. V was cut by 1 base and J by 5 bases, with 11 bases left in between. This CDR3 reads CASSLDRNWETQYF. CDR3 nucleotide sequence: TGTGCCAGCAGCTTAGACAGGAATTGGGAGACCCAGTACTTC.

The J gene is TRBJ2-7, the V gene TRBV7-9, with D tentatively TRBD1 (5 bases). The V end lost 3 bases, the J end lost 6 bases, and 15 bases lay between the germline ends. The germline V gene encodes CDR1 SEHNR and CDR2 FQNEAQ (reference sequence). The length of the CDR3 is 14 residues. The CDR3 DNA follows: TGTGCCAGCAGCTTGTTTGAGAGAACAGGCGAGCAGTACTTC. Its protein is CASSLFERTGEQYF.

This clonotype was seen a few times. The rearrangement links TRBV7-9 to TRBJ1-1, with D unclear. The CDR3 is made up of 12 amino acids. Trimming cost V 7 bases and J 3 bases, with 9 bases left between them. From germline, CDR1 is SEHNR and CDR2 FQNEAQ (reference sequence). The CDR3 loop is CASTPTDTEAFF. The CDR3 region has the DNA TGTGCCAGCACCCCCACGGACACTGAAGCTTTCTTT.

The sample holds a few counts of this clonotype. The rearrangement joins TRBV6-2 or TRBV6-3 to TRBJ1-5, with 8 bases aligning to TRBD1. V shed 7 bases, J shed 6 bases, and the junction held 11 bases outside the gene matches. From germline, CDR1 is MNHEY and CDR2 SVGEGT. This CDR3 spans 15 amino acids. The CDR3 nucleotides read TGTGCCAGCACCTCTCGTCCGACAGGGGTTCAGCCCCAGCATTTT. Its translation is CASTSRPTGVQPQHF.

This clonotype was seen more than once but under ten times. The V call is TRBV7-9, the J call TRBJ1-4, with D possibly being TRBD1 (5 bases). Germline V lookup: CDR1 SEHNR, CDR2 FQNEAQ (reference sequence). This CDR3 comprises 15 residues. V shed 6 bases and J shed 5 bases, with 16 bases lying between them. CDR3 nucleotide sequence: TGTGCCAGCAGTTTGCGACAGTCACCCAATGAAAAACTGTTTTTT. This sequence encodes CASSLRQSPNEKLFF.

A few counts support this clonotype. The chain couples TRBV11-2 to TRBJ2-3; 9 bases match TRBD1. The V gene's germline CDR1 is SGHAT and CDR2 FQNNGV. The V segment lost 3 bases and the J segment 6 bases; nucleotides outside the gene matches: 4. CDR3 length: 14 residues. The CDR3: CASSFRQGEDTQYF. Written as DNA, the CDR3 is TGTGCCAGCAGCTTCAGACAGGGGGAGGATACGCAGTATTTT. Based on the CDR3 plus reference TRBV11-2 and TRBJ2-3, the full variable domain is EAGVAQSPRYKIIEKRQSVAFWCNPISGHATLYWYQQILGQGPKLLIQFQNNGVVDDSQLPKDRFSAERLKGVDSTLKIQPAKLEDSAVYLCASSFRQGEDTQYFGPGTRLTVL.

The chain carries TRBV20-1 and TRBJ2-7; 9 nucleotides match TRBD2. Trimming cost V 5 bases and J 2 bases; bases outside gene matches: 4. The CDR3 loop spans 13 amino acids. Germline V gene sequence: CDR1 DFQATT, CDR2 SNEGSKA (reference sequence). CDR3 sequence reads: CSAGRLAAYEQYF. CDR3 nucleotide sequence: TGCAGTGCTGGAAGACTAGCGGCCTACGAGCAGTACTTC.

V is TRBV5-8 and J is TRBJ1-2, with 9 bases identical to TRBD1. The CDR3 spans 14 residues. Germline CDR1 and CDR2: SGHTS and YDEGEE. J lost 8 bases, V lost 5 bases, and 10 bases had no gene match. The CDR3 nucleotides are TGTGCCAGCAGGACGGGACAGGGAATTGGGGGCTACACCTTC. Protein product: CASRTGQGIGGYTF.

The chain has TRBV6-1 and TRBJ2-5, with D perhaps matching TRBD2 (5 bases). From germline, CDR1 is MNHNS and CDR2 SASEGT. Trimming left V 8 bases short and J 4 bases short, with 14 bases between. This CDR3 spans 13 amino acids. CDR3 in DNA: TGTGCCAGCGACTCGGCCCGGGGAGAGACCCAGTACTTC. Amino acid sequence: CASDSARGETQYF.

This clonotype was seen more than once but under ten times. CDR3 bases: TGTGCCAGCACAGAAGACCGAATGGACTCCTACGAGCAGTACTTC. Residues: CASTEDRMDSYEQYF. The chain links TRBV28 to TRBJ2-7, with D hard to call. Deletions cut 7 bases from V and 0 bases from J, with 16 bases between. From germline, CDR1 is MDHEN and CDR2 SYDVKM. The CDR3 spans 15 residues.

The J gene is TRBJ2-7, the V gene TRBV4-1, with 8 positions matching TRBD1. The CDR3 covers 17 residues. The trim removed 0 bases at V and 2 bases at J, leaving 9 bases unmatched. CDR1 is MGHRA, CDR2 YSYEKL, per germline. CDR3 nucleotides: TGCGCCAGCAGCCAAGATGGGGGAGCAGGGGGCCCCTACGAGCAGTACTTC. Translation gives CASSQDGGAGGPYEQYF.

The chain combines TRBV6-6 with TRBJ1-1, with unresolved D. There are 12 residues in the CDR3. V lost 7 bases to trimming and J lost 4 bases, with 10 bases between them. Germline-derived CDR1 and CDR2 are MNHNY and SVGAGI (reference sequence). The CDR3 spells CASTDGATEAFF. The CDR3 coding sequence is TGTGCCAGCACCGACGGAGCCACTGAAGCTTTCTTT.

The chain uses TRBV5-1 and TRBJ1-3; TRBD1 agrees at 8 bases. With 3 bases clipped from V and 1 base from J, the junction kept 6 bases outside the gene matches. CDR3 length: 16 residues. Germline CDR1 reads SGHRS; CDR2 reads YFSETQ. The CDR3 DNA sequence: TGCGCCAGCAGCTCGACAGGGGCGACTTCTGGAAACACCATATATTTT. Translating it yields CASSSTGATSGNTIYF.

The chain employs TRBV24-1 and TRBJ2-3; D may match TRBD1 or TRBD2 (6 bases each). The germline V and J ends were trimmed by 3 bases and 0 bases, with 12 bases remaining between them. This CDR3 has 16 amino acids. Germline V lookup: CDR1 KGHDR, CDR2 SFDVKD. The CDR3: CATSDRGPPSTDTQYF. The CDR3 DNA sequence: TGTGCCACCAGTGATCGGGGGCCCCCTAGCACAGATACGCAGTATTTT.

The V call is TRBV20-1, the J call TRBJ2-7, with 10 bases lining up with TRBD1. The length of the CDR3 is 13 residues. The germline V gene encodes CDR1 DFQATT and CDR2 SNEGSKA (reference sequence). V gave up 6 bases and J gave up 7 bases; unmatched junction bases: 9. The CDR3 coding sequence is TGCAGTGCAACCCGGGACAGGGGTGAAGAGCAGTACTTC. The encoded protein is CSATRDRGEEQYF.

This clonotype was counted at least ten times. The chain has TRBV4-3 and TRBJ2-2; TRBD1 might be the D (5 bases). Germline-derived CDR1 and CDR2 are LGHNA and YSLEER. This CDR3 region has 14 residues. V was clipped by 3 bases and J by 1 base, with 6 bases between them. The CDR3 DNA is TGCGCCAGCAGCCACGGACAGAACACCGGGGAGCTGTTTTTT. Amino acids: CASSHGQNTGELFF.

The J gene is TRBJ2-5, the V gene TRBV9; D may be TRBD2 (6 bases). With 5 bases removed from V and 3 bases from J, the gap between germline ends came to 11 bases. Germline values: CDR1 SGDLS, CDR2 YYNGEE. This CDR3 contains 13 residues. The chain's CDR3 is CASSGDWKETQYF. CDR3 DNA sequence: TGTGCCAGCAGTGGGGACTGGAAAGAGACCCAGTACTTC.

This clonotype was recorded a few times. The gene calls are TRBV4-1 and TRBJ1-4; 7 positions match TRBD1. Germline-derived CDR1 and CDR2 are MGHRA and YSYEKL. V lost 3 bases and J lost 5; bases outside the gene matches: 3. The CDR3 loop spans 14 amino acids. In DNA form, the CDR3 reads TGCGCCAGCAGCCAGCCGGGACAGAATGAAAAACTGTTTTTT. It codes for CASSQPGQNEKLFF.

This clonotype was recorded at least ten times. The chain links TRBV28 to TRBJ1-5, with D perhaps matching TRBD1 (6 bases). V was shortened by 6 bases and J by 6 bases, with 12 bases between the two germline ends. CDR1 is MDHEN, CDR2 SYDVKM, per germline. The CDR3 covers 13 residues. CDR3 in amino acids: CASRRGSGQPQHF. In nucleotides, the CDR3 is TGTGCCAGCAGAAGGGGGTCGGGTCAGCCCCAGCATTTT.

This clonotype was observed a few times. The gene calls are TRBV6-6 and TRBJ1-5, with a weak D call TRBD1 (6 bases). The V gene lost 8 bases and the J gene lost 11 bases, with 16 bases spanning the gap. CDR1 and CDR2 from the germline V gene are MNHNY and SVGAGI (reference sequence). The CDR3 runs 12 residues. This CDR3 reads CASSLRGSAQHF. The CDR3 DNA is TGTGCCAGCTCCTTGAGGGGGTCGGCCCAGCATTTT.

This clonotype was detected many times. V is TRBV6-4 and J is TRBJ1-1; D perhaps matches TRBD1 (5 bases). In germline, CDR1 is MRHNA, CDR2 SNTAGT. The CDR3 is 13 amino acids. V lost 2 bases, J lost 2 bases, and 6 bases lay in between. In nucleotides, the CDR3 is TGTGCCAGCAGTGACCGGGACAACACTGAAGCTTTCTTT. This gives the protein CASSDRDNTEAFF.

This clonotype was seen a handful of times. The chain employs TRBV7-2 and TRBJ1-6; D is unclear. There are 15 residues in the CDR3. V shed 6 bases and J shed 7 bases, with 16 bases lying between them. Germline CDR1 and CDR2: SGHTA and FQGNSA. The CDR3 here is CASSSHLDGNSPLHF. The CDR3 bases are TGTGCCAGCAGTTCTCACCTCGACGGAAATTCACCCCTCCACTTT. The full variable domain, completed using reference TRBV7-2 and TRBJ1-6, is GAGVSQSPSNKVTEKGKDVELRCDPISGHTALYWYRQSLGQGLEFLIYFQGNSAPDKSGLPSDRFSAERTGGSVSTLTIQRTQQEDSAVYLCASSSHLDGNSPLHFGNGTRLTVT.